This T cell receptor (beta chain) stems from a study of blood T cell repertoires in COVID-19. Study summary: Sources were T cells, B-cell-depleted T cells, or PBMCs; the material itself was cDNA or gDNA.

The CDR3 has 23 residues. Trimming took 2 bases from V and 0 from J, leaving 29 bases between them. Germline loops: CDR1 ENHRY, CDR2 SYGVKD. As originally analysed: From reference gene primer amplification, estimates of nucleated cell counts were derived. The repertoire was sequenced with immunoSEQ multiplex PCR; TCRdb's copy has only in-frame clones and lacks some. Clonal size and the V and J genes are those of that table, whereas D and trimming came from the DNA. The sample consists of 390,000 or so clones, around 89% of them appearing once. The chain joins TRBV10-3 to TRBJ2-6; weak D call: TRBD2 (7 bases). Sequences were obtained from peripheral blood. The receptor's source is a woman younger than 45 with COVID-19, enrolled during active disease. CDR3 nucleotide sequence: TGTGCCATCAGTGAGAGGGGGGGTTACAACAAGTCAGAGGTTCCCTCTGGGGCCAACGTCCTGACTTTC. Protein sequence: CAISERGGYNKSEVPSGANVLTF.